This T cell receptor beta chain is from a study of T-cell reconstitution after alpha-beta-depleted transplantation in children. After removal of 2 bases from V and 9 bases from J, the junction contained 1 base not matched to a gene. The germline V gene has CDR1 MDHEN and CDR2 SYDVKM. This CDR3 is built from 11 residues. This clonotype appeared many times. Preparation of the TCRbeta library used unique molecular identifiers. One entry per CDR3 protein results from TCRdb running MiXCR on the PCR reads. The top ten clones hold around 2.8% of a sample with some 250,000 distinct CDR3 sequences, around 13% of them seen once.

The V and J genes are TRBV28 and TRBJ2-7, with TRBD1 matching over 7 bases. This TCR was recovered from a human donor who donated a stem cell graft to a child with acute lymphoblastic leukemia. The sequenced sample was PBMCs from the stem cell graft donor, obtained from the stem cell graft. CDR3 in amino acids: CASSLGQAQYF. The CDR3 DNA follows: TGTGCCAGCAGTTTAGGACAGGCGCAGTACTTC. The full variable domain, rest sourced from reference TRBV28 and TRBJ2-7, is DVKVTQSSRYLVKRTGEKVFLECVQDMDHENMFWYRQDPGLGLRLIYFSYDVKMKEKGDIPEGYSVSREKKERFSLILESASTNQTSMYLCASSLGQAQYFGPGTRLTVT.